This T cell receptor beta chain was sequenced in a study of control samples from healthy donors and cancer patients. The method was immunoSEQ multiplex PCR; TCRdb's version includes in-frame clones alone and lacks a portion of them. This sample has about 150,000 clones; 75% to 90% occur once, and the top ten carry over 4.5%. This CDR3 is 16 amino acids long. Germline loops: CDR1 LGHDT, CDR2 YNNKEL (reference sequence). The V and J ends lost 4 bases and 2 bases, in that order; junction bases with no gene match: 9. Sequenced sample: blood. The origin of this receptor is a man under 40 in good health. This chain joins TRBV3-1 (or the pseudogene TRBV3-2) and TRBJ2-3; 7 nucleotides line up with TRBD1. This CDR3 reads CASSLRQGRFTDTQYF. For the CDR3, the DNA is TGTGCCAGCAGCCTCCGACAGGGTAGATTCACAGATACGCAGTATTTT.